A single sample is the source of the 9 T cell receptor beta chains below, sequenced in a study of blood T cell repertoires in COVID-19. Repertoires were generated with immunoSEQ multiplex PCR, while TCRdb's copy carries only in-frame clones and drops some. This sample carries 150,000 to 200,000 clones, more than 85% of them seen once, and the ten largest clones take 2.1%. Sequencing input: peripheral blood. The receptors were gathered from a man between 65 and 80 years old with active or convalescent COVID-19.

The CDR3 loop reads CASSRGQGIGTGELFF. In DNA form, the CDR3 reads TGTGCCAGCTCGCGTGGACAGGGGATCGGGACCGGGGAGCTGTTTTTT. The chain joins TRBV18 to TRBJ2-2; TRBD1 aligns across 9 bases. The CDR3 totals 16 residues. Germline V gives CDR1 KGHSH, CDR2 LQKENI. V shed 6 bases, J shed 5 bases, and the junction held 10 bases outside the gene matches.

The CDR3: CASTGGGRGQPQHF. CDR3 in DNA: TGCGCCAGCACCGGGGGGGGGCGCGGACAGCCCCAGCATTTT. The rearrangement uses TRBV10-2 and TRBJ1-5; tentatively, D is TRBD1 (6 bases). Germline V CDR1 and CDR2: WSHSY, SAAADI. This CDR3 has 14 amino acids. The V and J ends lost 7 bases and 7 bases respectively, with 17 bases between them.

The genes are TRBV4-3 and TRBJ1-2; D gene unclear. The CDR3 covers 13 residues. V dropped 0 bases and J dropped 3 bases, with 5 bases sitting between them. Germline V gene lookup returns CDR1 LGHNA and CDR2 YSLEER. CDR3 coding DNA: TGCGCCAGCAGCCAAGAATCGTACTATGGCTACACCTTC. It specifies CASSQESYYGYTF.

The CDR3 DNA is TGCGCCAGCAGCTTGGGAGTACAGGGGGCAACCTACGAGCAGTACTTC. Protein sequence: CASSLGVQGATYEQYF. V usage is TRBV5-1 and J usage is TRBJ2-7, with TRBD1 matching over 9 bases. V shed 0 bases and J 2 bases; nucleotides not matched to a gene: 6. CDR1 is SGHRS and CDR2 is YFSETQ in the germline V gene. The length of the CDR3 is 16 residues. The complete variable domain, with remaining parts taken from reference TRBV5-1 and TRBJ2-7, reads KAGVTQTPRYLIKTRGQQVTLSCSPISGHRSVSWYQQTPGQGLQFLFEYFSETQRNKGNFPGRFSGRQFSNSRSEMNVSTLELGDSALYLCASSLGVQGATYEQYFGPGTRLTVT.

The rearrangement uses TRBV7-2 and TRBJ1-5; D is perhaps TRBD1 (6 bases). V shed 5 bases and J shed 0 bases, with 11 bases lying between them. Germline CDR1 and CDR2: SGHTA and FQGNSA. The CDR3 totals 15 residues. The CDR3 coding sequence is TGTGCCAGCAGCCTGACAGGAATTAGCAATCAGCCCCAGCATTTT. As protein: CASSLTGISNQPQHF. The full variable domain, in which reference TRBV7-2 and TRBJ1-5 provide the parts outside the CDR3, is GAGVSQSPSNKVTEKGKDVELRCDPISGHTALYWYRQSLGQGLEFLIYFQGNSAPDKSGLPSDRFSAERTGGSVSTLTIQRTQQEDSAVYLCASSLTGISNQPQHFGDGTRLSIL.

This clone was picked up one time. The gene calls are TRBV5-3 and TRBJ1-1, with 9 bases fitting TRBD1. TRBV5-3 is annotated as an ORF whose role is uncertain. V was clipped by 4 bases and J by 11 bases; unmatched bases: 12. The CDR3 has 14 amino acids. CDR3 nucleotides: TGTGCCAGAAGCACCACGACAGGGGGAATGGAGGCTTTCTTT. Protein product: CARSTTTGGMEAFF.

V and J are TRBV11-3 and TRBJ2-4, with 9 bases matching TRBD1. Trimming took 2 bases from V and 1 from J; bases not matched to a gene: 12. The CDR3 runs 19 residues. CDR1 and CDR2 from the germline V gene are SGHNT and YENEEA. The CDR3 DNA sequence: TGTGCCAGCAGCTTAAGGGACAGGGACTATTGTCCGGCCAAAAACATTCAGTACTTC. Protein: CASSLRDRDYCPAKNIQYF.

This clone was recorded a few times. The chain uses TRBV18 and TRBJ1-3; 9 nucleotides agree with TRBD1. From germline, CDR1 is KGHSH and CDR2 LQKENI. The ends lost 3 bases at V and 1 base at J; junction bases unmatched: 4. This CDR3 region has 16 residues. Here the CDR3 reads CASSPRDRVSGNTIYF. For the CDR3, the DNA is TGTGCCAGCTCACCGCGGGACAGGGTGTCTGGAAACACCATATATTTT.

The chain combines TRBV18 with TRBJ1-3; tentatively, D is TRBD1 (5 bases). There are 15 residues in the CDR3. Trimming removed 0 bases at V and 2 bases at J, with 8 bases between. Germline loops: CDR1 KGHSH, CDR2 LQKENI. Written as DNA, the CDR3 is TGTGCCAGCTCACCACCGTTAGGGGCTGGAAACACCATATATTTT. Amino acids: CASSPPLGAGNTIYF. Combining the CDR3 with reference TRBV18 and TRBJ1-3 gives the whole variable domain NAGVMQNPRHLVRRRGQEARLRCSPMKGHSHVYWYRQLPEEGLKFMVYLQKENIIDESGMPKERFSAEFPKEGPSILRIQQVVRGDSAAYFCASSPPLGAGNTIYFGEGSWLTVV.